This T cell receptor (beta chain) appears in the sequencing data of a study of vaccination and CD4 T cells after COVID-19. Findings of the study overall: Post-infection sampling omitted early timepoints and covered relatively few convalescent patients.

Oncomine TCR Beta short-read sequencing was applied to DNA from cultured CD4+ T cells. From the PCR reads, TCRdb called clonotypes with MiXCR, one entry per CDR3 protein. The repertoire includes about 14,000 distinct CDR3 sequences, 50% to 55% of them detected once, and 12% sits in the top ten. Per germline, CDR1 SNHLY and CDR2 FYNNEI. This CDR3 is built from 14 residues. Trimming left V 6 bases short and J 6 bases short, with 18 bases between. The treatment: approximately 11-day PBMC culture with coronavirus spike peptide pools or control peptides (ViraFEST assay). PBMC cultures, at 1.5 million to 2.5 million cells per well, received 9.5 to 10 IU/ml IL-2 and roughly 9 ug/ml peptide pools. Remarks on this clonotype: Its specificity is unknown.

The sample was CD4+ T cells from blood, cultured in vitro. The chain joins TRBV2 to TRBJ2-7; possibly TRBD1 for D (6 bases). This clonotype was obtained from a human donor who had recovered from COVID-19. In nucleotides, the CDR3 is TGTGCCAGCAGCGCCGACAGGTTTCTGGTCGAGCAGTACTTC. This encodes CASSADRFLVEQYF.